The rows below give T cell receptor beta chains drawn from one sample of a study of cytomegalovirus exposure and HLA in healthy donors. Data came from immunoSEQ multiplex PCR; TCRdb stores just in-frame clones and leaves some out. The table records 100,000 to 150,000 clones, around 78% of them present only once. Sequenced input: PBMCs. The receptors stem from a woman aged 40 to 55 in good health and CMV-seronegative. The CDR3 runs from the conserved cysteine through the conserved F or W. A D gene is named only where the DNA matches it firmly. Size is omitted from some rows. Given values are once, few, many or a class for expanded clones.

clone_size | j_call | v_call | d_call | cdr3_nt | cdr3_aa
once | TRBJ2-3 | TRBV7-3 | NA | TGTGCCAGCAGCTTAGGGACTTTACCAGGCACAGATACGCAGTATTTT | CASSLGTLPGTDTQYF
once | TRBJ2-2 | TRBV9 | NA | TGTGCCAGCAGCGCCCAACTCTCAAACACCGGGGAGCTGTTTTTT | CASSAQLSNTGELFF
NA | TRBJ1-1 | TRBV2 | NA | TGTGCCAGCATCTTCGACAGGATTAACACTGAAGCTTTCTTT | CASIFDRINTEAFF
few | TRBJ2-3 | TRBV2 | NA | TGTGCCAGCAGTGGCCTGGGGCAGGGGAACACAGATACGCAGTATTTT | CASSGLGQGNTDTQYF
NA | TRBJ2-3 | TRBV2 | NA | TGTGCCAGCAGTGCTCGACTCTTTGATACGCAGTATTTT | CASSARLFDTQYF
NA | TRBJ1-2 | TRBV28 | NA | TGTGCCAGCAGTTTGGGGCAGGGCTATGGCTACACCTTC | CASSLGQGYGYTF
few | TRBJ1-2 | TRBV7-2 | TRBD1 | TGTGCCAGCAGCTCGGGACAGGGGTATGGCTACACCTTC | CASSSGQGYGYTF
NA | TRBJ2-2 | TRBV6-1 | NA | TGTGCCAGCAGAGTCCAGGGAAGGAACACCGGGGAGCTGTTTTTT | CASRVQGRNTGELFF
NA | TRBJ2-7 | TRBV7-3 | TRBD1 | TGTGCCAGCAGCCCCGGGACAGGGGAAACCTACGAGCAGTACTTC | CASSPGTGETYEQYF
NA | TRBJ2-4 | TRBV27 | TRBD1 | TGTGCCACCTCGGGACAGGGGAGTGTCATTCAGTACTTC | CATSGQGSVIQYF
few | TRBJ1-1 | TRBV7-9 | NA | TGTGCCAGCAGCTTAGCGCTAGTTGAAGCTTTCTTT | CASSLALVEAFF
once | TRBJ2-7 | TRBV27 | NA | TGTGCCAGCAGTCGACAAGAGGGAACCGAGCAGTACTTC | CASSRQEGTEQYF
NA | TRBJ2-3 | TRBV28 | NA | TGTGCCAGCAGTTTAGGCGGGATCACAGATACGCAGTATTTT | CASSLGGITDTQYF
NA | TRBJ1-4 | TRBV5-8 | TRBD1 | TGTGCCAGCTGCCCCAGGACAGGCGATCCTGAAAAACTGTTTTTT | CASCPRTGDPEKLFF
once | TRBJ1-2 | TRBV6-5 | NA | TGTGCCAGCAGTTGGCAGGGGTGGGGTACCTATGGCTACACCTTC | CASSWQGWGTYGYTF
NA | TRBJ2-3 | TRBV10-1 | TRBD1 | TGCGCCAGGACAGGGTACACAGATACGCAGTATTTT | CARTGYTDTQYF
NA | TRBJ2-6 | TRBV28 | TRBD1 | TGTGCCAGCAGCACAGGGGCCAGCTCTGGGGCCAACGTCCTGACTTTC | CASSTGASSGANVLTF
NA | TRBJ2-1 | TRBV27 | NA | TGTGCCAGCAGTTTCAGACTGATCTATGAGCAGTTCTTC | CASSFRLIYEQFF
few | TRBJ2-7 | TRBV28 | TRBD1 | TGTGCCAGCAGTCGTCCGGGACAGGGAGGCGAGCAGTACTTC | CASSRPGQGGEQYF
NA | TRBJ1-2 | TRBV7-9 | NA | TGTTCCAGCAGCCTCTGGACAGATAATGGCTACACCTTC | CSSSLWTDNGYTF
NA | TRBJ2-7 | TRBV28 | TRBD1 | TGTGCCAGCACACTAGGACAGGGGCACGTTGGGCAGTACTTC | CASTLGQGHVGQYF
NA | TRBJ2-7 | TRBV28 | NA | TGTGCCAGCAGTCCCTCGTGGGGCGCGAATGACGACGAGCAGTACTTC | CASSPSWGANDDEQYF
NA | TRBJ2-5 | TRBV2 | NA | TGTGCCAGCCGGGTCGCCGGACTTAAAGTAGAGACCCAGTACTTC | CASRVAGLKVETQYF
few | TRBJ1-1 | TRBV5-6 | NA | TGTGCCAGCAGCTTTTATAGGGGGGGAACTGAAGCTTTCTTT | CASSFYRGGTEAFF
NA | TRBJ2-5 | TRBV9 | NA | TGTGCCAGCTCACGGGGAAAGGAGGAGACCCAGTACTTC | CASSRGKEETQYF
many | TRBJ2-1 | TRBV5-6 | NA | TGTGCCAGCAGTCTAGAGGGCAATGAGCAGTTCTTC | CASSLEGNEQFF
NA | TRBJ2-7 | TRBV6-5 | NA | TGTGCCAGCAGTTACTCCCCGCCAGGGGTCTACGAGCAGTACTTC | CASSYSPPGVYEQYF
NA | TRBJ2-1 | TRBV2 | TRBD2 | TGTGCCAGCAGTGAAGATTTACTAGCGGGACTCTACAATGAGCAGTTCTTC | CASSEDLLAGLYNEQFF
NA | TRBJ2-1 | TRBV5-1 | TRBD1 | TGCGCCAGCAGCTTCCCCCGCGCAGGGGGTCACAATGAGCAGTTCTTC | CASSFPRAGGHNEQFF
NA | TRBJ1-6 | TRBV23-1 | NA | TGCGCCAGCAGTCAATCGTTGAAACGAGGTAATTCACCCCTCCACTTT | CASSQSLKRGNSPLHF
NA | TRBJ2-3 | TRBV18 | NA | TGTGCCAGCTCACCACCGAGCGTGGGCACAGATACGCAGTATTTT | CASSPPSVGTDTQYF
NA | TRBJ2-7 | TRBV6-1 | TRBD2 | TGTGCCGCCTCATCCCCTAGCGGCTACTCCTACGAGCAGTACTTC | CAASSPSGYSYEQYF
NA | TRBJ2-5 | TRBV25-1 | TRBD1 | TGTGCCAGCAGTGAAACGATAACAGGGGTAGCGACCCAGTACTTC | CASSETITGVATQYF
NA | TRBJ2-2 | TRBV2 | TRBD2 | TGTGCCAGCAGTGAACTAGCGGGAAACACCGGGGAGCTGTTTTTT | CASSELAGNTGELFF
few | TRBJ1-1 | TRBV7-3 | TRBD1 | TGTGCCAGCAGCGTTACAGGGGAGACTGAAGCTTTCTTT | CASSVTGETEAFF
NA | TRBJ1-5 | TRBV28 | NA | TGTGCCAGCAGTCCCGTCAGGGGCAGCGAGAGAAATCAGCCCCAGCATTTT | CASSPVRGSERNQPQHF
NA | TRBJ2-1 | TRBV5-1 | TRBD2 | TGCGCCAGCAGCTTCGGGACTAGCGGATACAATGAGCAGTTCTTC | CASSFGTSGYNEQFF
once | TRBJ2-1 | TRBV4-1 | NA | TGCGCCGGCAGCCCCGTGGTGCGGAATGAGCAGTTCTTC | CAGSPVVRNEQFF
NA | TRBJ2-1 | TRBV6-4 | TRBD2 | TGTGCCAGCAGCATACTAGCGCGAAACAATGAGCAGTTCTTC | CASSILARNNEQFF
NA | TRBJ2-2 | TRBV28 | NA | TGTGCCAGCAGCCCGGCAGGGAACACCGGGGAGCTGTTTTTT | CASSPAGNTGELFF
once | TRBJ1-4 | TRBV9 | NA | TGTGCCAGCAGCGTAGGCGGGGGCGCCCAAAAACTGTTTTTT | CASSVGGGAQKLFF
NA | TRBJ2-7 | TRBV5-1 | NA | TGCGCCAGCAGCTCCTTTACGGGGGAGACCCGAGAGCAGTACTTC | CASSSFTGETREQYF
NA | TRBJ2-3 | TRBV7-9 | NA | TGTGCCAGCAGCTTACCTTCTACGGCAGATACGCAGTATTTT | CASSLPSTADTQYF
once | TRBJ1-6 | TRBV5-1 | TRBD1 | TGCGCCAGCAGTCCACCTGGGGGGACAGGGTTCCCCTATAATTCACCCCTCCACTTT | CASSPPGGTGFPYNSPLHF
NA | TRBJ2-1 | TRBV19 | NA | TGTGCGTCTCGCGCGAGGTCCTACAATGAGCAGTTCTTC | CASRARSYNEQFF
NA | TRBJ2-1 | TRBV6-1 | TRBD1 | TGTGCCAGCAGTGCATGGACAGGGGTGGGTGAGCAGTTCTTC | CASSAWTGVGEQFF
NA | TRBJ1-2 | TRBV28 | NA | TGTGCCGGCTCTCAGGGGCGGTTCTATGGCTACACCTTC | CAGSQGRFYGYTF
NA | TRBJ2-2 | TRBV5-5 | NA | TGTGCCAGCAGCTTTCGACAGTACACCGGGGAGCTGTTTTTT | CASSFRQYTGELFF
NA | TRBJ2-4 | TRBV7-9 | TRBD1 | TGTGCCAGCAGCTTGGACAGGATGGGCATTCAGTACTTC | CASSLDRMGIQYF
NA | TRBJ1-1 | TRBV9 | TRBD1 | TGTGCCAGCAGCCCAGGGGGCCTGGGCACTGAAGCTTTCTTT | CASSPGGLGTEAFF
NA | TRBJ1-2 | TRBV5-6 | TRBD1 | TGTGCCAGCAGCGTTACCGGGACAGGGGCTGGCTATGGCTACACCTTC | CASSVTGTGAGYGYTF
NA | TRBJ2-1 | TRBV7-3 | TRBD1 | TGTGCCAGCAGCTTGGGACAGGGCAACAATGAGCAGTTCTTC | CASSLGQGNNEQFF
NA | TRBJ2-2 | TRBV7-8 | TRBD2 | TGTGCCAGCAGCCCCCTGACTAGCGCGAACACCGGGGAGCTGTTTTTT | CASSPLTSANTGELFF
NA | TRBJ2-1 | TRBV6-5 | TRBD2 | TGTGCCAGCAGTTACTCGGGACTAGCGGACAATGAGCAGTTCTTC | CASSYSGLADNEQFF
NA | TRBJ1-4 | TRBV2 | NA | TGTGCCAGCAGTGACCATAATGAAAAACTGTTTTTT | CASSDHNEKLFF
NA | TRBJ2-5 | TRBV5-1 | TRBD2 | TGCGCCAGCAGCTTATCAGCGGGAGGTCAAGAGACCCAGTACTTC | CASSLSAGGQETQYF
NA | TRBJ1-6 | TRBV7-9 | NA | TGTGCCAGCAGTTCACCGGGGGGCAGGAATTCACCCCTCCACTTT | CASSSPGGRNSPLHF
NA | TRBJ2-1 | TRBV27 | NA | TGTGCCAGCAGTTTAGGGACTCCAATTTATGAGCAGTTCTTC | CASSLGTPIYEQFF
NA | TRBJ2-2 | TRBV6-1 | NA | TGTGCCAGCAGTGCAACCGGGACCGGGGAGCTGTTTTTT | CASSATGTGELFF
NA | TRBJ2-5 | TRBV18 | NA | TGTGCCAGCTCACCACCGGCGCAACCCCGGGGGGAGACCCAGTACTTC | CASSPPAQPRGETQYF